The 4 T cell receptor beta chains reported below all come from one sample, sequenced in a study of T-cell reconstitution after alpha-beta-depleted transplantation in children. The authors prepared the TCRbeta library with unique molecular identifiers. Via MiXCR, TCRdb re-called the PCR reads, giving one row per CDR3 protein. Found here are hundreds of thousands of distinct CDR3 sequences, 10% to 15% of them singletons; the top ten hold over 2%. This specimen was PBMCs, mostly from graft donor cells, taken 360 days after TCRalphabeta/CD19-depleted stem cell transplant. These receptors were taken from a male patient aged 10 to 17 who had a stem cell transplant for acute myeloid leukemia, so the T cells may come from the graft donor.

Note on this clonotype: A read error is possible here, since a much larger clone lies one base away. This chain joins TRBV5-1 and TRBJ2-5, with a weak D call TRBD2 (6 bases). The V gene lost 7 bases and the J gene lost 2 bases, with 15 bases spanning the gap. This CDR3 contains 14 residues. CDR1 and CDR2 (germline): SGHRS, YFSETQ. The CDR3 sequence is CASGPGTFQETQYF. CDR3 nucleotide sequence: TGCGCCAGCGGCCCGGGGACTTTTCAAGAGACCCAGTACTTC.

The chain recombines TRBV9 with TRBJ2-6; 11 nucleotides align to TRBD2. Germline-derived CDR1 and CDR2 are SGDLS and YYNGEE. V was clipped by 5 bases and J by 0 bases; unmatched bases: 13. The CDR3 has 20 residues. The CDR3, as DNA: TGTGCCAGCAGGGGCCTAGGGCTAGCGGGAGGCCACTCTGGGGCCAACGTCCTGACTTTC. Its protein product is CASRGLGLAGGHSGANVLTF.

This clonotype was seen a few times. The J gene is TRBJ1-2, the V gene TRBV25-1, with 7 bases aligning to TRBD1. The CDR3 is 13 residues long. J gave up 7 bases and V 5 bases, and 7 bases lay outside the gene matches. Germline CDR1 reads MGHDK; CDR2 reads SYGVNS. In nucleotides, the CDR3 is TGTGCCAGCAGTTCCGACAGGGCTGGTGGCTACACCTTC. Amino acids: CASSSDRAGGYTF.

This clonotype was found a few times. The V call is TRBV6-5, the J call TRBJ2-7; 11 nucleotides line up with TRBD2. The trim removed 0 bases at V and 7 bases at J, leaving 5 bases unmatched. Germline V lookup: CDR1 MNHEY, CDR2 SVGAGI. CDR3 length: 15 amino acids. The CDR3 DNA reads TGTGCCAGCAGTTACTCTAGCGGGAGGGTTGTGGAGCAGTACTTC. Translated: CASSYSSGRVVEQYF.